Listed here is a single T cell receptor (beta chain). The data originate from a study of blood T cell repertoires in COVID-19. This CDR3 is 14 amino acids long. The V gene's germline CDR1 is SNHLY and CDR2 FYNNEI. Trimming at V came to 9 bases and at J to 2 bases, leaving 6 bases not matched to a gene. In the original analysis: Amplified reference gene primers provided the basis for estimating nucleated cell counts. Sequenced by immunoSEQ multiplex PCR; TCRdb stores in-frame clones only, minus some. V and J calls and clone size are as listed in that table; D and trimming were resolved from the DNA. The table has approximately 190,000 clones, about 88% seen once.

The source material was peripheral blood. This TCR derives from a man in his 70s with active or convalescent COVID-19. The chain recombines TRBV2 with TRBJ2-3; 9 bases align to TRBD1. For the CDR3, the DNA is TGTGCCAGGGCGGGGACAGGGCACACAGATACGCAGTATTTT. Its protein is CARAGTGHTDTQYF.